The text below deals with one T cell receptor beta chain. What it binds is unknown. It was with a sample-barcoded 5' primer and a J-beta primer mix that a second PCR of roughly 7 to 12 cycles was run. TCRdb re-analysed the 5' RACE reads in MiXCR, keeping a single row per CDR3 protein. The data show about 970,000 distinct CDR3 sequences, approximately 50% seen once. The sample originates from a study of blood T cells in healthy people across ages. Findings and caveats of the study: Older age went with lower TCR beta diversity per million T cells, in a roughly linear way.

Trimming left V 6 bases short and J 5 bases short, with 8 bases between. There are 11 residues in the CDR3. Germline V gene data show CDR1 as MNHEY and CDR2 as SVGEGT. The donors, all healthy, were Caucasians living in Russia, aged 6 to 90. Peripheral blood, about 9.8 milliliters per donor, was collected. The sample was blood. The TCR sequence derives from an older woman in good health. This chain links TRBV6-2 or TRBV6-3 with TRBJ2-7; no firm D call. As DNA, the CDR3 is TGTGCCAGCAGCCCCCTGAACGAGCAGTACTTC. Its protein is CASSPLNEQYF.